This T cell receptor (beta chain) derives from a study of shared clonotypes between healthy human individuals. J lost 5 bases, V lost 5 bases, and 10 bases had no gene match. Germline CDR1 LNHDA, CDR2 SQIVND (reference sequence). The CDR3 extends over 15 amino acids. Clones were read by immunoSEQ multiplex PCR, and TCRdb kept only the in-frame ones, dropping some. Of more than 550,000 clones listed, around 77% are singletons. Sequencing was carried out using memory CD4+ T cells sorted from blood. The subset: CD45RA-negative fraction. The gene calls are TRBV19 and TRBJ2-5, with 8 bases aligning to TRBD2. The sequence derives from a woman aged 25 to 39 in good health. The CDR3 loop is CASSSSGGGVETQYF. The CDR3 nucleotides are TGTGCCAGTAGTTCTTCGGGAGGGGGTGTTGAGACCCAGTACTTC. Using reference TRBV19 and TRBJ2-5 for the parts outside the CDR3, the full variable domain is DGGITQSPKYLFRKEGQNVTLSCEQNLNHDAMYWYRQDPGQGLRLIYYSQIVNDFQKGDIAEGYSVSREKKESFPLTVTSAQKNPTAFYLCASSSSGGGVETQYFGPGTRLLVL.